This T cell receptor (beta chain) was sequenced during a study of Ad26.COV2.S vaccination and SARS-CoV-2 variants. Study-level information: The donor belonged to the COV1001 Ad26.COV2.S trial arm. Ad26.COV2.S shots went into the muscle once or twice, 56 days apart. Study observations and caveats: Recipients of vaccine and of placebo showed similar breadth of their non-spike TCR repertoires.

Treatment described: about 20 received Ad26.COV2.S at low or high dose, single or two shots; about 5 received placebo; per-sample allocation not given. Day 63 after the first vaccine or placebo injection was the time point for sampling. As to this clone: Its antigen remains unidentified.

Assay: immunoSEQ multiplex PCR; the TCRdb copy retains only in-frame clones and omits some. Among about 350,000 clones listed, around 89% were seen once. The source was peripheral blood, collected in a trial of Ad26.COV2.S vaccine versus placebo. This receptor was obtained from a person aged 18-60 years who received the Ad26.COV2.S COVID-19 vaccine or a placebo.

DNA of the CDR3: TGTGCCAGAAGCCAGATACGGACACGAAATCAGCCCCAGCATTTT. Protein sequence: CARSQIRTRNQPQHF. This rearrangement joins TRBV5-3 to TRBJ1-5, with D perhaps TRBD1 (5 bases). TRBV5-3 is classed as an ORF, of uncertain function. This CDR3 is 15 amino acids long. The V and J ends lost 4 bases and 4 bases respectively, with 15 bases between them.